These 18 T cell receptor beta chains came from one sample sequenced in a study of T-cell reconstitution after alpha-beta-depleted transplantation in children. Construction of the TCRbeta library involved unique molecular identifiers. TCRdb redid the calling of the PCR reads with MiXCR, one entry per CDR3 protein. The sample contains about 200,000 distinct CDR3 sequences, approximately 8.4% of which appear only once. Here the sequenced sample was PBMCs, mostly from graft donor cells, taken 360 days after TCRalphabeta/CD19-depleted stem cell transplant. The receptor set was obtained from a male patient between 2 and 10 years old who had a stem cell transplant for acute myeloid leukemia, so the T cells may come from the graft donor.

This clonotype was counted many times. V is TRBV18 and J is TRBJ1-1, with TRBD1 as a possible D gene (5 bases). CDR3 size: 12 residues. Per the germline V gene, CDR1 is KGHSH and CDR2 is LQKENI. Between the trimmed V and J ends, which lost 2 bases and 8 bases, there was a span of 9 bases. CDR3 residues: CASSPWQGEAFF. Written as DNA, the CDR3 is TGTGCCAGCTCACCATGGCAGGGCGAAGCTTTCTTT.

This clonotype has ten or more counts. V and J are TRBV5-1 and TRBJ2-7; D gene uncertain. V was pared by 0 bases and J by 5 bases, with 12 bases between. Per the germline V gene, CDR1 is SGHRS and CDR2 is YFSETQ. There are 14 residues in the CDR3. CDR3 region: CASSLEVRPNEQYF. The DNA for the CDR3 is TGCGCCAGCAGCTTGGAAGTCCGGCCTAACGAGCAGTACTTC.

This sequence joins TRBV20-1 and TRBJ2-3; TRBD2 agrees at 15 bases. This CDR3 is built from 16 residues. The germline CDR1 and CDR2 sequences are DFQATT and SNEGSKA (reference sequence). Losses at the gene ends were 5 bases for V and 5 bases for J; bases not matched to a gene: 8. The CDR3 loop reads CSALGTSGRHKDTQYF. The CDR3 nucleotides are TGCAGTGCTCTCGGGACTAGCGGGAGGCATAAAGATACGCAGTATTTT.

This clonotype has only a few counts. CDR3 bases: TGTGCCAGCAGCCGACCTAAAGAGACCCAGTACTTC. Translation: CASSRPKETQYF. The chain has TRBV5-8 and TRBJ2-5; D gene unclear. Trimming removed 4 bases from V and 3 bases from J, with 7 bases in between. The germline CDR1 and CDR2 sequences are SGHTS and YDEGEE. The CDR3 covers 12 residues.

This clonotype was observed at least ten times. The chain couples TRBV4-3 to TRBJ2-3, with 8 bases fitting TRBD2. Germline CDR1 and CDR2: LGHNA and YSLEER. V lost 5 bases, J lost 1 base, and 5 bases stayed unmatched. CDR3 length: 15 amino acids. The CDR3 coding sequence is TGCGCCAGCAGCGTACGGGAGGGGGGCACAGATACGCAGTATTTT. Its translation: CASSVREGGTDTQYF.

This clonotype was recorded at least ten times. The rearrangement uses TRBV6-1 and TRBJ2-3; no firm D call. The CDR3 covers 13 residues. V lost 8 bases and J lost 0, with 9 bases in between. Germline CDR1 is MNHNS and CDR2 is SASEGT. The CDR3 DNA sequence: TGTGCCAGCGGTCGTCCTAGCACAGATACGCAGTATTTT. It specifies CASGRPSTDTQYF.

This clonotype was detected ten times or more. The chain links TRBV4-2 to TRBJ1-1; D may be TRBD1 (5 bases). Trimming pared 0 bases from V and 1 base from J, leaving 9 bases between. CDR1 LGHNA and CDR2 YNFKEQ come from the germline V gene. The CDR3 covers 15 residues. CDR3 in DNA: TGTGCCAGCAGCCAAGATACAGGAAAGAACACTGAAGCTTTCTTT. It encodes CASSQDTGKNTEAFF.

This clonotype appeared a few times. The CDR3 DNA follows: TGTGCCAGCAGCACAGGCCCGGACAGCAATCAGCCCCAGCATTTT. This sequence encodes CASSTGPDSNQPQHF. The gene calls are TRBV5-5 and TRBJ1-5; maybe TRBD1 (5 bases). This CDR3 has 15 amino acids. Germline assignment: CDR1 SGHKS and CDR2 YYEKEE (reference sequence). V lost 4 bases and J 1 base, leaving 12 bases between the germline ends.

In this sample, this clonotype turned up many times. The V and J genes are TRBV6-5 and TRBJ1-1; tentative D call: TRBD1 (5 bases). Germline V gene sequence: CDR1 MNHEY, CDR2 SVGAGI. With 6 bases removed from V and 3 bases from J, the gap between germline ends came to 14 bases. CDR3 length equals 14 residues. The CDR3 loop is CASSPRGGDTEAFF. The CDR3, as DNA: TGTGCCAGCAGCCCACGGGGAGGGGACACTGAAGCTTTCTTT.

The genes are TRBV25-1 and TRBJ2-2; a weak D match, TRBD1 (6 bases). The CDR3 is 13 residues long. V was clipped by 3 bases and J by 10 bases, with 12 bases between them. Per germline, CDR1 MGHDK and CDR2 SYGVNS. Here the CDR3 DNA reads TGTGCCAGCAGTGATGAGCCGGGACAGGAGCTGTTTTTT. Translation: CASSDEPGQELFF.

The CDR3 reads CASSFSSYNEKLFF. The CDR3 DNA reads as TGTGCCAGCAGCTTCTCAAGTTATAATGAAAAACTGTTTTTT. V and J are TRBV7-2 and TRBJ1-4, with D hard to call. The CDR3 runs 14 residues. V lost 3 bases and J 4 bases, leaving 9 bases between the germline ends. The germline gives CDR1 SGHTA, CDR2 FQGNSA.

This clonotype was recorded a few times. This chain links TRBV5-5 with TRBJ2-7; 8 bases fit TRBD2. The CDR3 sequence is 15 residues long. The germline gives CDR1 SGHKS, CDR2 YYEKEE (reference sequence). V was pared by 4 bases and J by 5 bases, with 11 bases of the junction left unmatched. The CDR3 spells CASSLPAGETDEQYF. CDR3 in DNA: TGTGCCAGCAGCCTCCCAGCGGGAGAAACCGACGAGCAGTACTTC.

The sample holds a few counts of this clonotype. This chain uses TRBV20-1 with TRBJ2-2; TRBD2 matches at 7 bases. This CDR3 comprises 14 residues. CDR1 and CDR2 from the germline V gene are DFQATT and SNEGSKA (reference sequence). The V segment lost 6 bases and the J segment 6 bases; nucleotides outside the gene matches: 10. This chain's CDR3 is CSATSGALPGELFF. The CDR3 nucleotides are TGCAGTGCCACCAGCGGGGCCCTCCCCGGGGAGCTGTTTTTT.

On this clonotype itself: The conserved final phenylalanine or tryptophan is absent from the CDR3, which likely points to a read error. The chain carries TRBV12-3 or TRBV12-4 and TRBJ1-1; no firm D call. The ends were cut back, 1 base at V and 1 base at J, with 4 bases in the middle. The CDR3 covers 13 residues. The CDR3 here is CASSLVGNTEAFY. In DNA, the CDR3 is TGTGCCAGCAGTTTAGTCGGGAACACTGAAGCTTTCTAT.

With regard to this clonotype: Being one base from a much bigger clone, this may be a read error. The chain uses TRBV5-1 and TRBJ2-3, with D uncertain. The CDR3 consists of 13 residues. CDR1 is SGHRS and CDR2 is YFSETQ in the germline V gene. CDR3 nucleotide sequence: TGCGCCAGCAGCAATACGGGTACAGATACGGAGTATTTT. Translating it yields CASSNTGTDTEYF.

This clonotype was detected many times. V gene TRBV4-3 combines with J gene TRBJ2-7, with no clear D. Trimming stripped 0 bases from V and 6 bases from J, with 12 bases between. This CDR3 has 14 amino acids. Germline CDR1 LGHNA, CDR2 YSLEER. The CDR3 nucleotides read TGCGCCAGCAGCCAAGAGGGTTCCTCGGGCGAGCAGTACTTC. Its protein is CASSQEGSSGEQYF.

In its sample, this clonotype was seen a few times. V and J are TRBV7-8 and TRBJ2-5; D not resolved. Germline CDR1 SGHVS, CDR2 FQNEAQ. Trimming removed 0 bases at V and 7 bases at J, with 9 bases between. CDR3 length: 13 residues. CDR3: CASSLAPVLTQYF. The CDR3 nucleotides read TGTGCCAGCAGCTTAGCCCCGGTGCTGACCCAGTACTTC.

This clonotype was found a few times. The V gene is TRBV14, the J gene TRBJ2-2; 8 nucleotides agree with TRBD2. The CDR3 is made up of 23 amino acids. In germline, CDR1 is SGHDN, CDR2 FVKESK. Trimming took 7 bases from V and 0 from J; bases not matched to a gene: 28. Here the CDR3 reads CASIGLRLTGGTNLNTNTGELFF. CDR3 sequence (DNA): TGTGCCAGCATTGGACTACGACTTACGGGGGGGACTAACCTTAATACGAACACCGGGGAGCTGTTTTTT.